This passage covers 29 T cell receptor beta chains from one sample sequenced in a study of vaccination effects on CD4 cells after COVID-19. Repertoires were generated with immunoSEQ multiplex PCR, while TCRdb's copy carries only in-frame clones and drops some. The sample yields roughly 23,000 clones, 65% to 80% seen once. For these receptors, no antigen is known. Antigen-specific CD4+ T cell clonotypes were called by their expansion after viral peptide-pool culture in ViraFEST. Culture proceeded for nine to ten days, and CD4+ T cells were then isolated. Subjects were given two BNT162b2 or mRNA-1273 vaccine doses. The specimen was CD4+ T cells from PBMCs cultured with HCoV-NL63 spike peptides, collected after COVID-19 vaccination. These TCRs come from a human donor who received a COVID-19 vaccine.

This clone is categorized as medium-sized. The chain joins TRBV2 to TRBJ2-7, with TRBD2 identical over 8 bases. V was pared by 1 base and J by 3 bases, with 8 bases of the junction left unmatched. Per germline, CDR1 SNHLY and CDR2 FYNNEI. CDR3 size: 16 residues. The CDR3 DNA reads TGTGCCAGCAGTGAAGGTTCGGGGGGGCTTGACTACGAGCAGTACTTC. It is translated as CASSEGSGGLDYEQYF.

This clone was counted a single time. The V call is TRBV21-1, the J call TRBJ2-2; the table's TRBD1 call for D was not verified on the DNA. TRBV21-1 is reported as a pseudogene. CDR3 size: 16 residues. The CDR3 reads CASSSWTGGNTGELFF. The CDR3 DNA reads as TGTGCCAGCAGCAGTTGGACAGGGGGAAACACCGGGGAGCTGTTTTTT.

The rearrangement links TRBV10-1 to TRBJ1-1, with D unresolved. The CDR3 is 12 amino acids. Trimming left V 3 bases short and J 9 bases short, with 11 bases between. CDR1 WNHNN and CDR2 SYGVQD come from the germline V gene (reference sequence). The CDR3 reads CASSDQTLQAFF. CDR3 coding DNA: TGCGCCAGCAGTGACCAAACTCTCCAAGCTTTCTTT.

This clone has only a few counts. This chain joins TRBV7-9 and TRBJ1-6, with 7 bases identical to TRBD1. There are 16 residues in the CDR3. Germline assignment: CDR1 SEHNR and CDR2 FQNEAQ (reference sequence). The J segment lost 8 bases and the V segment lost 1 base, leaving 8 bases of the junction unmatched. The CDR3 spells CASSLVLGTVYSPLHF. DNA of the CDR3: TGTGCCAGCAGCTTAGTGCTTGGGACAGTCTATTCACCCCTCCACTTT. The full variable domain, in which reference TRBV7-9 and TRBJ1-6 provide the parts outside the CDR3, is DTGVSQNPRHKITKRGQNVTFRCDPISEHNRLYWYRQTLGQGPEFLTYFQNEAQLEKSRLLSDRFSAERPKGSFSTLEIQRTEQGDSAMYLCASSLVLGTVYSPLHFGNGTRLTVT.

The chain uses TRBV6-5 and TRBJ2-7, with 7 bases identical to TRBD1. The CDR3 spans 13 residues. V dropped 7 bases and J dropped 3; count of bases not matched to a gene: 6. Germline CDR1 reads MNHEY; CDR2 reads SVGAGI. The CDR3 here is CASKKGQNYEQYF. CDR3 DNA: TGTGCCAGCAAAAAGGGACAGAACTACGAGCAGTACTTC.

V is TRBV19 and J is TRBJ1-2; no reliable D call. Germline assignment: CDR1 LNHDA and CDR2 SQIVND (reference sequence). The CDR3 is made up of 13 amino acids. Trimming took off 2 bases at V and 8 bases at J, with 12 bases between the two ends. DNA for the CDR3: TGTGCCAGTAGTATAATCCGCGGGGAGGGCTACACCTTC. Translation: CASSIIRGEGYTF.

This clone is a singleton in its sample. The chain employs TRBV18 and TRBJ1-2; D gene unclear. The V and J ends lost 2 bases and 8 bases respectively, with 15 bases between them. Germline V CDR1 and CDR2: KGHSH, LQKENI. The CDR3 has 14 amino acids. This CDR3 is CASSPGPSSRGYTF. The CDR3 DNA reads as TGTGCCAGCTCACCAGGGCCATCCTCGAGGGGCTACACCTTC.

The chain recombines TRBV19 with TRBJ1-2; possibly TRBD1 for D (6 bases). The V end was cut by 3 bases, the J end by 6 bases, with 17 bases between. The CDR3 spans 15 residues. The germline gives CDR1 LNHDA, CDR2 SQIVND (reference sequence). The CDR3 sequence is CASSIQLTGIHGYTF. CDR3 coding DNA: TGTGCCAGTAGTATTCAGTTGACAGGAATACATGGCTACACCTTC.

The chain has TRBV6-6 and TRBJ1-3, with D uncertain. V was cut by 2 bases and J by 4 bases, with 15 bases left in between. This CDR3 is 16 amino acids long. Germline CDR1 reads MNHNY; CDR2 reads SVGAGI (reference sequence). DNA of the CDR3: TGTGCCAGCAGTTACAAACAGTCGAGTGTCGGAAACACCATATATTTT. Translation gives CASSYKQSSVGNTIYF.

The chain uses TRBV9 and TRBJ1-5, with no clear D. The CDR3 loop spans 15 amino acids. V lost 0 bases and J 6 bases, leaving 13 bases between the germline ends. The germline CDR1 and CDR2 sequences are SGDLS and YYNGEE. CDR3 bases: TGTGCCAGCAGCGTAGGGACCCTAGGTGGTCAGCCCCAGCATTTT. Protein: CASSVGTLGGQPQHF.

The CDR3 is CASSSGGLEDTQYF. CDR3 DNA sequence: TGTGCCAGCAGCTCGGGGGGACTAGAAGATACGCAGTATTTT. The chain joins TRBV11-3 to TRBJ2-3; 8 bases are shared with TRBD2. CDR1 is SGHNT and CDR2 is YENEEA in the germline V gene. There are 14 residues in the CDR3. The ends lost 4 bases at V and 5 bases at J; junction bases unmatched: 5.

The rearrangement uses TRBV20-1 and TRBJ2-1; 8 bases agree with TRBD2. CDR3 size: 13 residues. Germline V CDR1 and CDR2: DFQATT, SNEGSKA (reference sequence). Germline trimming cut 6 bases from V and 9 bases from J; bases unmatched to any gene: 10. The CDR3 spells CSASKRESGEQFF. In nucleotides, the CDR3 is TGCAGTGCGAGTAAGCGGGAGTCGGGTGAGCAGTTCTTC.

The chain carries TRBV9 and TRBJ2-3; D call uncertain. From germline, CDR1 is SGDLS and CDR2 YYNGEE. The CDR3 sequence is 14 residues long. Trimming took off 6 bases at V and 3 bases at J, with 14 bases between the two ends. The CDR3 loop is CASIPTPGTDTQYF. The CDR3 nucleotides read TGTGCCAGCATTCCAACCCCAGGAACAGATACGCAGTATTTT.

CDR3 bases: TGTGCCTGGAGGCGTCAGGTGGGAGGCTACACCTTC. This translates into CAWRRQVGGYTF. This chain connects TRBV30 to TRBJ1-2; D is unresolved. With 3 bases removed from V and 8 bases from J, the gap between germline ends came to 13 bases. The CDR3 is 12 amino acids. Per the germline V gene, CDR1 is GTSNPN and CDR2 is SVGIG (reference sequence). Based on the CDR3 plus reference TRBV30 and TRBJ1-2, the full variable domain is SQTIHQWPATLVQPVGSPLSLECTVEGTSNPNLYWYRQAAGRGLQLLFYSVGIGQISSEVPQNLSASRPQDRQFILSSKKLLLSDSGFYLCAWRRQVGGYTFGSGTRLTVV.

In this sample, this clone turned up a few times. V usage is TRBV7-8 and J usage is TRBJ1-1, with D perhaps TRBD1 (6 bases). This CDR3 comprises 14 residues. The germline V gene has CDR1 SGHVS and CDR2 FQNEAQ. The V end lost 1 base, the J end lost 1 base, and 7 bases lay between the germline ends. The CDR3 is CASSLGTANTEAFF. In DNA, the CDR3 is TGTGCCAGCAGCTTAGGGACAGCGAACACTGAAGCTTTCTTT. Full variable domain (rest looked up from reference TRBV7-8 and TRBJ1-1): GAGVSQSPRYKVAKRGQDVALRCDPISGHVSLFWYQQALGQGPEFLTYFQNEAQLDKSGLPSDRFFAERPEGSVSTLKIQRTQQEDSAVYLCASSLGTANTEAFFGQGTRLTVV.

This clone has more than one count but fewer than ten. This chain links TRBV7-9 with TRBJ2-1; no clear D. CDR3 length: 14 amino acids. Trimming left V 3 bases short and J 2 bases short, with 8 bases between. Germline values: CDR1 SEHNR, CDR2 FQNEAQ (reference sequence). For the CDR3, the DNA is TGTGCCAGCAGCTTGGAAGCAACCTACAATGAGCAGTTCTTC. The encoded protein is CASSLEATYNEQFF.

The chain carries TRBV7-8 and TRBJ2-1, with a weak D call TRBD2 (5 bases). There are 16 residues in the CDR3. From germline, CDR1 is SGHVS and CDR2 FQNEAQ. The V gene lost 3 bases and the J gene lost 6 bases, with 18 bases spanning the gap. The CDR3: CASSFASRTIPNEQFF. The CDR3 DNA follows: TGTGCCAGCAGCTTTGCTAGCCGGACCATTCCCAATGAGCAGTTCTTC. Looking up the rest from reference TRBV7-8 and TRBJ2-1 gives the full variable domain: GAGVSQSPRYKVAKRGQDVALRCDPISGHVSLFWYQQALGQGPEFLTYFQNEAQLDKSGLPSDRFFAERPEGSVSTLKIQRTQQEDSAVYLCASSFASRTIPNEQFFGPGTRLTVL.

This chain links TRBV10-3 with TRBJ1-2; 7 bases agree with TRBD1. The V gene end was trimmed by 11 bases and the J gene end by 0 bases; junction bases not matched to a gene: 9. The CDR3 contains 14 residues. In germline, CDR1 is ENHRY, CDR2 SYGVKD. The CDR3 here is CAANPGQSNYGYTF. The CDR3 nucleotides read TGTGCCGCTAATCCGGGACAGTCTAACTATGGCTACACCTTC.

The chain links TRBV7-9 to TRBJ1-5; possible D gene TRBD1, 6 bases. The CDR3 spans 15 residues. CDR1 is SEHNR and CDR2 is FQNEAQ in the germline V gene (reference sequence). The V gene lost 1 base and the J gene lost 4 bases, with 11 bases spanning the gap. CDR3 nucleotides: TGTGCCAGCAGCTTAGAAGGGGGGCAGAATCAGCCCCAGCATTTT. Its translation: CASSLEGGQNQPQHF.

The gene calls are TRBV18 and TRBJ2-1, with TRBD2 identical over 10 bases. Per the germline V gene, CDR1 is KGHSH and CDR2 is LQKENI. Unmatched junction bases numbered 19, after V lost 4 bases and J lost 13 bases. The CDR3 runs to 17 residues. DNA for the CDR3: TGTGCCAGCTCACAAATGAACCCTAGCGGGGGCCATGCTCTTCAGTTCTTC. Its translation: CASSQMNPSGGHALQFF.

The chain uses TRBV27 and TRBJ1-5; unclear D gene. The CDR3 consists of 13 residues. V was clipped by 5 bases and J by 2 bases, with 7 bases between them. The germline gives CDR1 MNHEY, CDR2 SMNVEV (reference sequence). The DNA for the CDR3 is TGTGCCAGCAGTCCGACGCGCAATCAGCCCCAGCATTTT. Residues: CASSPTRNQPQHF.

In nucleotides, the CDR3 is TGTGCCAGCAGCAGTAGCGGGGGTAGCACAGATACGCAGTATTTT. Translated: CASSSSGGSTDTQYF. The gene calls are TRBV3-1 (or the pseudogene TRBV3-2) and TRBJ2-3; 9 nucleotides line up with TRBD2. Germline lookup yields CDR1 LGHDT and CDR2 YNNKEL (reference sequence). The CDR3 length is 15 residues. The junction had 3 bases not matched to a gene; V was cut back by 5 bases and J by 0 bases.

This rearrangement joins TRBV29-1 to TRBJ2-7; D call uncertain. The CDR3 has 13 amino acids. Germline CDR1 and CDR2: SQVTM and ANQGSEA. Between the trimmed V and J ends, which lost 6 bases and 2 bases, there was a span of 14 bases. The CDR3 nucleotides read TGCAGCGTCCAGACATCTTTTGCCTACGAGCAGTACTTC. Protein product: CSVQTSFAYEQYF.

The chain carries TRBV4-1 and TRBJ1-5; D might be TRBD1 (6 bases). The germline V and J ends were trimmed by 0 bases and 5 bases, with 11 bases remaining between them. Germline CDR1 reads MGHRA; CDR2 reads YSYEKL. This CDR3 is 15 amino acids long. The CDR3 coding sequence is TGCGCCAGCAGCCAAGATTGGGGGCGCCATCAGCCCCAGCATTTT. Its protein product is CASSQDWGRHQPQHF.

This clone was picked up one time. The chain joins TRBV19 to TRBJ2-1, with D possibly matching TRBD1 (5 bases). The CDR3 runs to 13 residues. V shed 1 base and J shed 4 bases, with 5 bases lying between them. Germline V CDR1 and CDR2: LNHDA, SQIVND (reference sequence). This CDR3 reads CASSIGQYNEQFF. CDR3 nucleotides: TGTGCCAGTAGTATAGGACAGTACAATGAGCAGTTCTTC.

The rearrangement uses TRBV6-5 and TRBJ1-5, with 9 bases that match TRBD1. V gave up 2 bases and J gave up 11 bases; unmatched junction bases: 10. Germline V gives CDR1 MNHEY, CDR2 SVGAGI. The CDR3 totals 15 residues. The chain's CDR3 is CASSYPGQGDLTQHF. For the CDR3, the DNA is TGTGCCAGCAGTTACCCGGGACAGGGCGATCTGACCCAGCATTTT.

This clone was counted between two and nine times. V and J are TRBV23-1 and TRBJ2-3; 10 nucleotides agree with TRBD1. TRBV23-1 is noted as an ORF with a role that remains uncertain. CDR3 length: 18 amino acids. The ends lost 2 bases at V and 5 bases at J; junction bases unmatched: 13. CDR3 nucleotides: TGCGCCAGCAGTCAAGAGGCGGGGACAGGGGAAGAATTAGATACGCAGTATTTT. Its protein product is CASSQEAGTGEELDTQYF.

The rearrangement uses TRBV18 and TRBJ2-3, with 10 bases lining up with TRBD2. V lost 3 bases, J lost 3 bases, and 6 bases stayed unmatched. Germline CDR1 is KGHSH and CDR2 is LQKENI. The CDR3 consists of 16 residues. The CDR3 sequence: CASSPLKTSGTDTQYF. Here the CDR3 DNA reads TGTGCCAGCTCACCCCTAAAGACTAGCGGGACAGATACGCAGTATTTT.

The J gene is TRBJ2-7, the V gene TRBV5-5; 8 bases are shared with TRBD1. CDR3 size: 16 residues. CDR1 is SGHKS, CDR2 YYEKEE, per germline (reference sequence). With 7 bases clipped from V and 1 base from J, the junction kept 13 bases outside the gene matches. For the CDR3, the DNA is TGTGCCAGCGGCGGAGGAGGACAGGGCCTTTCCTACGAGCAGTACTTC. Its protein product is CASGGGGQGLSYEQYF. Full variable domain (remainder filled in from reference TRBV5-5 and TRBJ2-7): DAGVTQSPTHLIKTRGQQVTLRCSPISGHKSVSWYQQVLGQGPQFIFQYYEKEERGRGNFPDRFSARQFPNYSSELNVNALLLGDSALYLCASGGGGQGLSYEQYFGPGTRLTVT.